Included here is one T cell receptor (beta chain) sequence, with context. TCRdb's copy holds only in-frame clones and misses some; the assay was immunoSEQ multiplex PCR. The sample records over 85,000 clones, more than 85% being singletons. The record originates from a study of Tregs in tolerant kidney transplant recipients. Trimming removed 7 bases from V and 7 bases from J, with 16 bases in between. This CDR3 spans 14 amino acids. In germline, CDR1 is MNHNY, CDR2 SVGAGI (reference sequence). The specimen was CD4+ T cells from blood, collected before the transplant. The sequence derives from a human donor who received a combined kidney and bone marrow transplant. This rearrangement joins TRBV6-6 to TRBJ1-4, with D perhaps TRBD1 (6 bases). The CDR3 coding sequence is TGTGCCAGCACTAACCTCGGGACACGTGAAAAACTGTTTTTT. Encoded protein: CASTNLGTREKLFF.